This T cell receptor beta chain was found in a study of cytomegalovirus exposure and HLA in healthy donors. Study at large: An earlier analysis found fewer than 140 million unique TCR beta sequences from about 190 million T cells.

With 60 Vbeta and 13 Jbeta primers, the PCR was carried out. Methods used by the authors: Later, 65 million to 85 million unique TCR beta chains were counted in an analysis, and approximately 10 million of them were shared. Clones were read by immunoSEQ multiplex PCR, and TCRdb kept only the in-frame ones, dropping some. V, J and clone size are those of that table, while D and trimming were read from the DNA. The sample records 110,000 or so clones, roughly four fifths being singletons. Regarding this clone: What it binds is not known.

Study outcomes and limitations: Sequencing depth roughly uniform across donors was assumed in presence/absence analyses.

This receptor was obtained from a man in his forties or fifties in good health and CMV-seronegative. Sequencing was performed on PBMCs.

The CDR3 here is CASSPTRQGVNTEAFF. The CDR3 DNA reads TGTGCCAGCAGTCCCACCAGACAGGGGGTGAACACTGAAGCTTTCTTT. The chain couples TRBV27 to TRBJ1-1; 9 nucleotides line up with TRBD1. Per the germline V gene, CDR1 is MNHEY and CDR2 is SMNVEV (reference sequence). This CDR3 comprises 16 residues. The ends lost 5 bases at V and 0 bases at J; junction bases unmatched: 7.